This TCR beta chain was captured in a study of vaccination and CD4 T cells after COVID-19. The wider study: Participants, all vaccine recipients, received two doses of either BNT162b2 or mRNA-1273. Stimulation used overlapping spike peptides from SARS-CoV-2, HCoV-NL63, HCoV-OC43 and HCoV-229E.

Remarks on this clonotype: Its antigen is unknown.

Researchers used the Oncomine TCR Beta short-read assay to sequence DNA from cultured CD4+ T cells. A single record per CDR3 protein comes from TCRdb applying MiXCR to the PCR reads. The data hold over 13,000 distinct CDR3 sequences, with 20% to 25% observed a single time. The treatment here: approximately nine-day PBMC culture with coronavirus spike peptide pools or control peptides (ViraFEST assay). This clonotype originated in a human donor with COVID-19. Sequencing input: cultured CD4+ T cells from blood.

The CDR3 sequence is CASSHYGTAQPQHF. Here the CDR3 DNA reads TGTGCCAGCAGCCACTACGGGACAGCTCAGCCCCAGCATTTT. The rearrangement joins TRBV3-1 to TRBJ1-5; TRBD1 matches 7 bases. CDR3 size: 14 residues. J was trimmed by 6 bases and V by 3 bases; bases with no gene match: 5. CDR1 is LGHDT, CDR2 YNNKEL, per germline (reference sequence).